What follows are 25 T cell receptor beta chains derived from one specimen sequenced in a study of STAT5B mutations in CD4+ large granular lymphocyte leukemia. Profiled with immunoSEQ multiplex PCR; TCRdb holds only in-frame clones, not every one. The sample has 9,000 to 10,000 clones, around 85% seen once. Material for sequencing was PBMCs. The receptors originated from a man between 60 and 75 years old with CD4+ T-cell large granular lymphocyte leukemia.

The V call is TRBV27, the J call TRBJ2-2; 10 nucleotides match TRBD2. Germline V gene sequence: CDR1 MNHEY, CDR2 SMNVEV (reference sequence). The CDR3 is 15 amino acids. V dropped 6 bases and J dropped 5; count of bases not matched to a gene: 6. The CDR3 bases are TGTGCCAGCAGAATTAGCGGGAGGCCTACCGGGGAGCTGTTTTTT. Its translation: CASRISGRPTGELFF.

CDR3 nucleotide sequence: TGTGCCAGCAGCTTCTCGAGCTCCTACGAGCAGTACTTC. Translation gives CASSFSSSYEQYF. The chain recombines TRBV7-2 with TRBJ2-7; D not resolved. The CDR3 is made up of 13 amino acids. CDR1 SGHTA and CDR2 FQGNSA come from the germline V gene. Trimming took off 3 bases at V and 0 bases at J, with 6 bases between the two ends.

The chain has TRBV7-9 and TRBJ2-2; no definite D call. From germline, CDR1 is SEHNR and CDR2 FQNEAQ (reference sequence). V lost 6 bases and J 7 bases, leaving 9 bases between the germline ends. The CDR3 contains 12 residues. CDR3 in amino acids: CASRQISGELFF. CDR3 coding DNA: TGTGCCAGCAGGCAAATTAGCGGGGAGCTGTTTTTT.

The rearrangement joins TRBV2 to TRBJ2-3; tentative D call: TRBD1 (6 bases). Germline lookup yields CDR1 SNHLY and CDR2 FYNNEI. The CDR3 has 17 amino acids. The germline V and J ends were trimmed by 1 base and 0 bases, with 14 bases remaining between them. The DNA for the CDR3 is TGTGCCAGCAGTGAAGTTATGACAGGTCCCAGCACAGATACGCAGTATTTT. Encoded protein: CASSEVMTGPSTDTQYF.

The chain carries TRBV18 and TRBJ2-3; 8 bases align to TRBD2. V dropped 4 bases and J dropped 1; count of bases not matched to a gene: 4. The CDR3 contains 15 residues. Germline-derived CDR1 and CDR2 are KGHSH and LQKENI. CDR3 protein: CASSRNSGGTDTQYF. DNA of the CDR3: TGTGCCAGCTCACGGAATAGCGGGGGCACAGATACGCAGTATTTT.

V and J are TRBV4-2 and TRBJ2-7, with 10 bases lining up with TRBD2. V gave up 4 bases and J gave up 3 bases; unmatched junction bases: 3. CDR1 LGHNA and CDR2 YNFKEQ come from the germline V gene. This CDR3 contains 14 residues. Written as DNA, the CDR3 is TGTGCCAGCAGCCCGACTAGCGGGTACTACGAGCAGTACTTC. Its translation is CASSPTSGYYEQYF.

This clone has a handful of counts. The V gene is TRBV2, the J gene TRBJ2-2; D may be TRBD2 (6 bases). CDR1 and CDR2 (germline): SNHLY, FYNNEI. The CDR3 runs to 14 residues. Trimming shortened V by 5 bases and J by 3 bases, and 10 bases separated the two germline ends. The CDR3 nucleotides are TGTGCCAGCAGTAGCGGGCCTCACACCGGGGAGCTGTTTTTT. It is translated as CASSSGPHTGELFF.

The genes are TRBV5-1 and TRBJ1-2, with D maybe TRBD1 (6 bases). Germline lookup yields CDR1 SGHRS and CDR2 YFSETQ. V lost 6 bases and J 6 bases, leaving 21 bases between the germline ends. This CDR3 comprises 15 residues. The CDR3 spells CASTRRGTKTDGYTF. The CDR3 nucleotides are TGCGCCAGCACCCGACGGGGGACAAAAACGGATGGCTACACCTTC.

This rearrangement joins TRBV5-4 to TRBJ2-5; D gene ambiguous. The J call may be wrong; the DNA end is better matched by TRBJ2-7. The CDR3 runs to 13 residues. Looked up from germline, CDR1 is SGHNT and CDR2 is YYREEE (reference sequence). CDR3 bases: TGTGCCAGCAGCTTAGGGTCTTACTACGAGCAGTACTTC. This translates into CASSLGSYYEQYF.

This chain joins TRBV5-6 and TRBJ1-2; D unresolved. Germline V gene data show CDR1 as SGHDT and CDR2 as YYEEEE. Trimming shortened V by 4 bases and J by 7 bases, and 14 bases separated the two germline ends. The CDR3 extends over 13 amino acids. The CDR3 protein is CASSQYMGSGYTF. In nucleotides, the CDR3 is TGTGCCAGCAGCCAATATATGGGTTCTGGCTACACCTTC.

The sample holds a few counts of this clone. This rearrangement joins TRBV25-1 to TRBJ1-2; perhaps TRBD1 as D (6 bases). The length of the CDR3 is 13 residues. The ends were cut back, 9 bases at V and 7 bases at J, with 18 bases in the middle. Germline lookup yields CDR1 MGHDK and CDR2 SYGVNS. CDR3 coding DNA: TGTGCCAGTGGGCCGGGGGCGCGGGGTGGCTACACCTTC. This gives the protein CASGPGARGGYTF.

This chain joins TRBV12-5 and TRBJ1-1; D is uncertain. Germline CDR1 reads LGHNT; CDR2 reads FRNRAP. This CDR3 region has 15 residues. Trimming shortened V by 1 base and J by 3 bases, and 12 bases separated the two germline ends. The CDR3 region is CASGLDQTTYTEAFF. In DNA form, the CDR3 reads TGTGCTAGTGGTTTGGACCAGACAACGTACACTGAAGCTTTCTTT.

The V gene is TRBV7-9, the J gene TRBJ2-2; D uncertain. CDR1 is SEHNR, CDR2 FQNEAQ, per germline (reference sequence). V was cut by 3 bases and J by 3 bases, with 11 bases left in between. CDR3 length: 15 residues. The CDR3 region has the DNA TGTGCCAGCAGCTTCCGGGCCAGGCACACCGGGGAGCTGTTTTTT. Amino acids: CASSFRARHTGELFF.

V is TRBV11-2 and J is TRBJ2-2; 7 nucleotides match TRBD1. The ends lost 4 bases at V and 0 bases at J; junction bases unmatched: 2. The germline gives CDR1 SGHAT, CDR2 FQNNGV. The CDR3 spans 15 residues. CDR3 DNA: TGTGCCAGCAGCTCCGGGACAGCGAACACCGGGGAGCTGTTTTTT. Translated, it gives CASSSGTANTGELFF.

The chain employs TRBV2 and TRBJ2-2; 9 nucleotides line up with TRBD1. In germline, CDR1 is SNHLY, CDR2 FYNNEI. Unmatched junction bases numbered 4, after V lost 6 bases and J lost 5 bases. The CDR3 contains 14 residues. CDR3 sequence (DNA): TGTGCCAGCAGGAGGGACAGGGTTACCGGGGAGCTGTTTTTT. It codes for CASRRDRVTGELFF.

The chain uses TRBV25-1 and TRBJ1-2; D call uncertain. The ends were cut back, 8 bases at V and 1 base at J, with 17 bases in the middle. This CDR3 region has 15 residues. Looked up from germline, CDR1 is MGHDK and CDR2 is SYGVNS. CDR3 DNA: TGTGCCAGCTTTAGCGCTGCCAGGTTTAACTATGGCTACACCTTC. It codes for CASFSAARFNYGYTF.

The chain carries TRBV4-3 and TRBJ2-5; 10 nucleotides line up with TRBD2. V trimming: 0 bases; J trimming: 5 bases; junction bases outside the gene matches: 15. The length of the CDR3 is 19 residues. Germline CDR1 is LGHNA and CDR2 is YSLEER. The CDR3 DNA follows: TGCGCCAGCAGCCAAGATGTATTCGTAGCGGGAGGAGATCGGGAGACCCAGTACTTC. Protein sequence: CASSQDVFVAGGDRETQYF.

The rearrangement uses TRBV7-2 and TRBJ2-1, with TRBD1 matching over 9 bases. Per germline, CDR1 SGHTA and CDR2 FQGNSA. The CDR3 covers 15 residues. V gave up 5 bases and J gave up 4 bases; unmatched junction bases: 6. The CDR3: CASSQSGTGYNEQFF. The CDR3 region has the DNA TGTGCCAGCAGCCAATCCGGGACAGGGTACAATGAGCAGTTCTTC.

V is TRBV4-3 and J is TRBJ2-7; D is perhaps TRBD2 (6 bases). Germline CDR1 is LGHNA and CDR2 is YSLEER. The CDR3 has 18 amino acids. With 0 bases removed from V and 1 base from J, the gap between germline ends came to 19 bases. CDR3 DNA: TGCGCCAGCAGCCAAGAAGCAGACGGGAGTGGAGTGTCCTACGAGCAGTACTTC. Translation gives CASSQEADGSGVSYEQYF.

For this clone: Relative to the germline gene, one junction end is altered; a read error may explain this. The V call is TRBV7-7, the J call TRBJ2-7, with 7 bases matching TRBD2. The CDR3 consists of 15 residues. Germline-derived CDR1 and CDR2 are SSHAT and FNYEAQ (reference sequence). The CDR3 DNA reads as TGTGCTAGCAGCTTAGGTTCGGGGGGATTCTACGAGCAGTACTTC. Protein sequence: CASSLGSGGFYEQYF.

The chain combines TRBV14 with TRBJ2-1; D uncertain. In germline, CDR1 is SGHDN, CDR2 FVKESK. The V and J ends lost 1 base and 3 bases respectively, with 10 bases between them. This CDR3 comprises 15 residues. CDR3 sequence reads: CASSQGTTLYNEQFF. CDR3 nucleotide sequence: TGTGCCAGCAGCCAAGGGACGACCCTCTACAATGAGCAGTTCTTC.

The sample holds one count of this clone. The chain carries TRBV7-2 and TRBJ1-1; TRBD1 aligns across 7 bases. V lost 2 bases to trimming and J lost 4 bases; unmatched junction nucleotides: 13. CDR3 size: 17 residues. Germline loops: CDR1 SGHTA, CDR2 FQGNSA. The CDR3 region is CASSLLGGGAGVTEAFF. DNA of the CDR3: TGTGCCAGCAGCTTATTGGGAGGGGGCGCGGGGGTCACTGAAGCTTTCTTT.

J is TRBJ2-1 and V is TRBV11-2; 13 bases match TRBD2. Per germline, CDR1 SGHAT and CDR2 FQNNGV. The CDR3 consists of 15 residues. The ends lost 4 bases at V and 3 bases at J; junction bases unmatched: 0. This chain's CDR3 is CASSWTSGSYNEQFF. CDR3 nucleotide sequence: TGTGCCAGCAGCTGGACTAGCGGGAGCTACAATGAGCAGTTCTTC.

The V gene is TRBV7-8, the J gene TRBJ2-1; D gene uncertain. This CDR3 region has 12 residues. Germline CDR1 and CDR2: SGHVS and FQNEAQ. Deletions cut 5 bases from V and 7 bases from J, with 9 bases between. CDR3 nucleotide sequence: TGTGCCAGCAGCCCCGTGGGGAATGAGCAGTTCTTC. Translating it yields CASSPVGNEQFF.

This clone came up once. The chain joins TRBV5-4 to TRBJ1-2; 8 bases agree with TRBD1. J lost 3 bases, V lost 3 bases, and 7 bases had no gene match. The CDR3 sequence is 15 residues long. CDR1 and CDR2 from the germline V gene are SGHNT and YYREEE (reference sequence). Written as DNA, the CDR3 is TGTGCCAGCAGCTCCATGACAGGGGCCTACTATGGCTACACCTTC. It yields the protein CASSSMTGAYYGYTF.